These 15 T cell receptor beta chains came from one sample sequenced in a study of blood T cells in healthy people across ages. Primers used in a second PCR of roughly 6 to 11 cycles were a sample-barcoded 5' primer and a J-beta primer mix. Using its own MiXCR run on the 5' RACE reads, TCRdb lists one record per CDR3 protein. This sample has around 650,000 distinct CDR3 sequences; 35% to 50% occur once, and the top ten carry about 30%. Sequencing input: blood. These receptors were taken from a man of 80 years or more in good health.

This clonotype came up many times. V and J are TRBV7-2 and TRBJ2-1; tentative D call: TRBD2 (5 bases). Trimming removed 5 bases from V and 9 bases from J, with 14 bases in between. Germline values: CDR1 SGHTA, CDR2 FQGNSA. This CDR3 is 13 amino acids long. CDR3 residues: CASSVDPSFEQFF. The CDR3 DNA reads TGTGCCAGCAGCGTAGACCCTAGCTTTGAGCAGTTCTTC.

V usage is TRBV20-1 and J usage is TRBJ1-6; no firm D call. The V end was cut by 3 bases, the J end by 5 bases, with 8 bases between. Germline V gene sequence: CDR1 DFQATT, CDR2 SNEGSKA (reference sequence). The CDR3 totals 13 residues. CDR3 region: CSASLQNNSPLHF. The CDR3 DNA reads TGCAGTGCTAGCCTGCAAAATAATTCACCCCTCCACTTT.

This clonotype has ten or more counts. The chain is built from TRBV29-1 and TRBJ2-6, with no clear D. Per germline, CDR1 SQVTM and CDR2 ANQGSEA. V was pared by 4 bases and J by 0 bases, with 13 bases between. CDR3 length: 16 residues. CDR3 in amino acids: CSVGTYQDSGANVLTF. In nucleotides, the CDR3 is TGCAGCGTTGGGACCTATCAAGACTCTGGGGCCAACGTCCTGACTTTC. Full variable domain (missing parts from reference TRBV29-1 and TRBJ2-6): SAVISQKPSRDICQRGTSLTIQCQVDSQVTMMFWYRQQPGQSLTLIATANQGSEATYESGFVIDKFPISRPNLTFSTLTVSNMSPEDSSIYLCSVGTYQDSGANVLTFGAGSRLTVL.

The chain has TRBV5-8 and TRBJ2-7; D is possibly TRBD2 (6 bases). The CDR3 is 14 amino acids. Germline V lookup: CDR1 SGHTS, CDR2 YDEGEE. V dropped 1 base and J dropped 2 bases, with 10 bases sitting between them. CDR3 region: CASSLLWGAYEQYF. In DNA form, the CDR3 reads TGTGCCAGCAGCTTGCTCTGGGGGGCCTACGAGCAGTACTTC.

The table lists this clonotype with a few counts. The CDR3 DNA follows: TGTGCCACCAGCAGAGATCGGGTAGGGGCCAATGAGCAGTTCTTC. Amino acids: CATSRDRVGANEQFF. The J gene is TRBJ2-1, the V gene TRBV15; the D gene is possibly TRBD1 (5 bases). The V gene lost 0 bases and the J gene lost 6 bases, with 12 bases spanning the gap. Germline V gives CDR1 LNHNV, CDR2 YYDKDF (reference sequence). The CDR3 spans 15 residues.

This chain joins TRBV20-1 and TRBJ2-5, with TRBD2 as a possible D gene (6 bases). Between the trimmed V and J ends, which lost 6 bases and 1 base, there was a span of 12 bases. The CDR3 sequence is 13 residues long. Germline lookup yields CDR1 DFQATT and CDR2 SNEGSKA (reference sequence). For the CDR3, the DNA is TGCAGTGCACTGCGGGAAATCCAAGAGACCCAGTACTTC. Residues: CSALREIQETQYF.

The CDR3 loop is CASSYGEGLSNQPQHF. CDR3 DNA: TGTGCCAGCAGTTACGGGGAGGGGTTAAGCAATCAGCCCCAGCATTTT. The V and J genes are TRBV6-6 and TRBJ1-5; possibly TRBD1 for D (5 bases). The V end was cut by 2 bases, the J end by 1 base, with 12 bases between. There are 16 residues in the CDR3. Germline CDR1 and CDR2: MNHNY and SVGAGI (reference sequence).

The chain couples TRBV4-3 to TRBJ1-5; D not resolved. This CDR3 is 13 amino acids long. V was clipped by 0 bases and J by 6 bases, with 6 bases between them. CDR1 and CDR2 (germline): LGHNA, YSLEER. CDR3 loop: CASSQDLAQPQHF. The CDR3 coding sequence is TGCGCCAGCAGCCAAGATCTAGCTCAGCCCCAGCATTTT.

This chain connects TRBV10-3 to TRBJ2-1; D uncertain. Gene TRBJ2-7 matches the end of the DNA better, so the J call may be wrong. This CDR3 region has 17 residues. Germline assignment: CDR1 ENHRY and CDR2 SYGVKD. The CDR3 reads CAISQGRAGRSYNEQYF. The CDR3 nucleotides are TGTGCCATCAGTCAAGGACGAGCAGGCAGATCCTACAATGAGCAGTACTTC.

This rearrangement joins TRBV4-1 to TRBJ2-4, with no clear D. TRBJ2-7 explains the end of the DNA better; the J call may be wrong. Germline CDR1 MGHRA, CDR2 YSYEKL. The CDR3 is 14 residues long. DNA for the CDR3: TGCGCCAGCAGCCTTTTGGGCCCCGGTCACGAGCAGTACTTC. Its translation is CASSLLGPGHEQYF.

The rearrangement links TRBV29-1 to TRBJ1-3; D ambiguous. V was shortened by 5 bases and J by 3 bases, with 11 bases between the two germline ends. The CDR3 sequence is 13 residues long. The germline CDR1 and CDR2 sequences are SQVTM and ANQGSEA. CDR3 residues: CSVSRAGGNTIYF. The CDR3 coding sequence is TGCAGCGTTTCCCGCGCGGGTGGAAACACCATATATTTT.

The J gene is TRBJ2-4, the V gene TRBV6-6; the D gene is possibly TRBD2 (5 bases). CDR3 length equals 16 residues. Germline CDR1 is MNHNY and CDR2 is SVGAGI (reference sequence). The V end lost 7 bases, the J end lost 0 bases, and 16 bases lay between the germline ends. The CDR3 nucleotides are TGTGCCAGCAAGTCACTAGAGCAACTAGCCAAAAACATTCAGTACTTC. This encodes CASKSLEQLAKNIQYF.

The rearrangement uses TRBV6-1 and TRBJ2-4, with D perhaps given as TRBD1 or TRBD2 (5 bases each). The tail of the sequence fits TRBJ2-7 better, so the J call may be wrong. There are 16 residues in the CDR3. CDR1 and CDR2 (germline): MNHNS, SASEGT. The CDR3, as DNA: TGTGCCATCAGACGGGGCAGGAACTCAATTCTTTACGAGCAGTACTTC. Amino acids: CAIRRGRNSILYEQYF.

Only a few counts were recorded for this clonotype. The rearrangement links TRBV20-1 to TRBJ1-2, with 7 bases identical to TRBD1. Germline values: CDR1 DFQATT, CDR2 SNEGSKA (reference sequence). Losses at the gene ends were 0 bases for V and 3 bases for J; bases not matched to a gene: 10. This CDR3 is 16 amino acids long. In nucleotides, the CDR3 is TGCAGTGCTAGAGATCCCAACCGACAGGGCCACTATGGCTACACCTTC. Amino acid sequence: CSARDPNRQGHYGYTF.

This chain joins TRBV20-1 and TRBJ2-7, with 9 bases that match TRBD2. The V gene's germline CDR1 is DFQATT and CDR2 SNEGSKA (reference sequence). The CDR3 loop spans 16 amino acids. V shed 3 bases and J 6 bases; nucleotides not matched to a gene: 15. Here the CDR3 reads CSASGREGHPALEQYF. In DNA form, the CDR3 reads TGCAGTGCTAGTGGGCGGGAGGGCCATCCCGCCCTCGAGCAGTACTTC.